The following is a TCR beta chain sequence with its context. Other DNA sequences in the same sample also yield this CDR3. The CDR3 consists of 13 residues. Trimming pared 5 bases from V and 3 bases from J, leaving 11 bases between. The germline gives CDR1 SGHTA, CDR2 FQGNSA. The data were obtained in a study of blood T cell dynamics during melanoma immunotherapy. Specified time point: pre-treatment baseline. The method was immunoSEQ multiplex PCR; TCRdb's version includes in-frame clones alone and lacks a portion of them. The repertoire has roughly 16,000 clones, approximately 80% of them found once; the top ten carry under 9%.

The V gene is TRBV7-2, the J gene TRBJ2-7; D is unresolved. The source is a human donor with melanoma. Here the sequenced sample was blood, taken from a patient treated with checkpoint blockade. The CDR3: CASSPDPLYEQYF. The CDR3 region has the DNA TGTGCCAGCAGCCCCGACCCCCTCTACGAGCAGTACTTC.